Listed below are T cell receptor beta chains from one sample, sequenced in a study of PD-1 blockade in classical Hodgkin lymphoma. The assay was immunoSEQ multiplex PCR, and TCRdb's table has in-frame clones only and misses some. Of roughly 14,000 clones listed, about 61% are singletons. Sequences were derived from peripheral blood mononuclear cells (PBMCs), sampled at baseline. The receptors were gathered from a human donor with classical Hodgkin lymphoma. CDR3s include the opening cysteine and the closing phenylalanine or tryptophan. D genes are given only for firm matches. Some rows mark clone size as missing; the rest say once, few, many or name a class of expanded clone.

D gene: NA; clone size: NA; J gene: TRBJ2-3; V gene: TRBV6-6; CDR3 length: 12; CDR3 protein: CASRYNTDTQYF; CDR3 DNA: TGTGCCAGCAGATATAACACAGATACGCAGTATTTT
D gene: TRBD2; clone size: NA; J gene: TRBJ2-5; V gene: TRBV7-8; CDR3 length: 15; CDR3 protein: CASSAWGAGEETQYF; CDR3 DNA: TGTGCCAGCAGCGCCTGGGGAGCGGGGGAAGAGACCCAGTACTTC
D gene: TRBD2; clone size: few; J gene: TRBJ2-1; V gene: TRBV4-2; CDR3 length: 16; CDR3 protein: CASSQEVLAVLDEQFF; CDR3 DNA: TGTGCCAGCAGCCAAGAAGTACTAGCGGTCTTGGATGAGCAGTTCTTC
D gene: NA; clone size: NA; J gene: TRBJ1-2; V gene: TRBV5-6; CDR3 length: 16; CDR3 protein: CASSLAIAGARYGYTF; CDR3 DNA: TGTGCCAGCAGCTTGGCGATTGCGGGGGCGCGGTATGGCTACACCTTC
D gene: TRBD1; clone size: once; J gene: TRBJ2-2; V gene: TRBV7-3; CDR3 length: 17; CDR3 protein: CASSATPQGVDTGELFF; CDR3 DNA: TGTGCCAGCAGCGCTACTCCTCAGGGGGTGGACACCGGGGAGCTGTTTTTT
D gene: NA; clone size: NA; J gene: TRBJ2-1; V gene: TRBV5-1; CDR3 length: 17; CDR3 protein: CASSLATSRSSYNEQFF; CDR3 DNA: TGCGCCAGCAGCTTGGCAACCAGCCGGAGCTCCTACAATGAGCAGTTCTTC
D gene: TRBD1; clone size: once; J gene: TRBJ1-5; V gene: TRBV6-6; CDR3 length: 15; CDR3 protein: CASSRGTGRNQPQHF; CDR3 DNA: TGTGCCAGCAGCAGGGGGACAGGGCGCAATCAGCCCCAGCATTTT
D gene: NA; clone size: NA; J gene: TRBJ2-7; V gene: TRBV28; CDR3 length: 17; CDR3 protein: CASTSNSLGQRTYEQYF; CDR3 DNA: TGTGCCAGCACCTCTAACTCGCTCGGACAGCGAACCTACGAGCAGTACTTC
D gene: TRBD2; clone size: NA; J gene: TRBJ2-1; V gene: TRBV4-1; CDR3 length: 16; CDR3 protein: CASSQVGTSQDNEQFF; CDR3 DNA: TGCGCCAGCAGCCAAGTTGGGACTAGCCAAGACAATGAGCAGTTCTTC
D gene: NA; clone size: NA; J gene: TRBJ2-1; V gene: TRBV11-2; CDR3 length: 11; CDR3 protein: CASSPGTLAFF; CDR3 DNA: TGTGCCAGCAGCCCAGGGACCCTGGCGTTCTTC
D gene: NA; clone size: medium-sized; J gene: TRBJ2-1; V gene: TRBV5-6; CDR3 length: 13; CDR3 protein: CASSWGTVNEQFF; CDR3 DNA: TGTGCCAGCAGCTGGGGGACGGTAAATGAGCAGTTCTTC
D gene: NA; clone size: NA; J gene: TRBJ2-7; V gene: TRBV7-2; CDR3 length: 13; CDR3 protein: CASSSSSHYEQYF; CDR3 DNA: TGTGCCAGCAGCTCCAGTAGTCACTACGAGCAGTACTTC
D gene: NA; clone size: NA; J gene: TRBJ2-1; V gene: TRBV2; CDR3 length: 15; CDR3 protein: CASSPDRSSYNEQFF; CDR3 DNA: TGTGCCAGCAGCCCAGACAGGAGCTCCTACAATGAGCAGTTCTTC
D gene: NA; clone size: NA; J gene: TRBJ2-7; V gene: TRBV18; CDR3 length: 18; CDR3 protein: CASSPGVYGESSSYEQYF; CDR3 DNA: TGTGCCAGCTCACCGGGGGTTTACGGGGAAAGTAGCTCCTACGAGCAGTACTTC